A single sample is the source of the 5 T cell receptor beta chains below, sequenced in a study of OX40 agonist ivuxolimab in advanced cancers. Produced via immunoSEQ multiplex PCR; TCRdb's table is partial and in-frame only. This table has 74,000 or so clones, approximately 81% appearing once. Specimen: CD4+ or CD8+ T cells sorted from blood, collected in a trial of the OX40 agonist ivuxolimab. Receptors originate from an adult with an advanced solid tumor such as melanoma, head and neck, liver or kidney cancer.

The chain is built from TRBV11-3 and TRBJ2-5; either TRBD1 or TRBD2 may fit D (5 bases each). The CDR3 length is 15 residues. V lost 1 base and J 1 base, leaving 10 bases between the germline ends. The germline gives CDR1 SGHNT, CDR2 YENEEA. The CDR3 here is CASSLVGTGQETQYF. CDR3 sequence (DNA): TGTGCCAGCAGCTTAGTGGGGACCGGCCAAGAGACCCAGTACTTC.

This chain connects TRBV30 to TRBJ2-3; the D gene could be TRBD1 or TRBD2 (6 bases each). V lost 5 bases and J 1 base, leaving 25 bases between the germline ends. The CDR3 totals 18 residues. CDR1 is GTSNPN and CDR2 is SVGIG in the germline V gene (reference sequence). CDR3: CAWVTPEGSGARTDTQYF. The DNA of the CDR3 is TGTGCCTGGGTTACCCCGGAGGGGTCAGGGGCCCGCACAGATACGCAGTATTTT.

Within the sample, this clone is medium-sized. The gene calls are TRBV30 and TRBJ1-1; D call uncertain. Germline lookup yields CDR1 GTSNPN and CDR2 SVGIG (reference sequence). V lost 4 bases and J lost 7, with 16 bases in between. The CDR3 length is 13 residues. CDR3 sequence (DNA): TGTGCCTGGACGGAGATGGGAGCATTTGAAGCTTTCTTT. Translated, it gives CAWTEMGAFEAFF. The full variable domain, completed using reference TRBV30 and TRBJ1-1, is SQTIHQWPATLVQPVGSPLSLECTVEGTSNPNLYWYRQAAGRGLQLLFYSVGIGQISSEVPQNLSASRPQDRQFILSSKKLLLSDSGFYLCAWTEMGAFEAFFGQGTRLTVV.

This clone appeared a single time. The rearrangement uses TRBV6-1 and TRBJ2-1; 7 positions match TRBD2. CDR1 MNHNS and CDR2 SASEGT come from the germline V gene. This CDR3 is built from 14 residues. The ends lost 6 bases at V and 1 base at J; junction bases unmatched: 3. This CDR3 is CASRAGGSYNEQFF. The CDR3 DNA follows: TGTGCCAGCAGGGCCGGGGGGTCCTACAATGAGCAGTTCTTC.

This sequence joins TRBV7-9 and TRBJ2-7; 8 nucleotides line up with TRBD2. V lost 4 bases to trimming and J lost 0 bases; unmatched junction nucleotides: 8. Per germline, CDR1 SEHNR and CDR2 FQNEAQ (reference sequence). The CDR3 totals 16 residues. The CDR3 DNA reads as TGTGCCAGCAGCTCTAGGGGAACTAGCGGCTCCTACGAGCAGTACTTC. Encoded protein: CASSSRGTSGSYEQYF.